Shown below are 25 T cell receptor beta chains from a single sample sequenced in a study of blood T cell repertoires in COVID-19. Sequenced by immunoSEQ multiplex PCR; TCRdb stores in-frame clones only, minus some. The table has more than 15,000 clones, approximately 90% seen once; the top ten hold about 17%. Material: peripheral blood. The receptors originated from a middle-aged man with active COVID-19.

The V and J genes are TRBV6-2 or TRBV6-3 and TRBJ1-1; D uncertain. CDR1 is MNHEY, CDR2 SVGEGT, per germline. Trimming took off 0 bases at V and 6 bases at J, with 8 bases between the two ends. CDR3 length equals 13 residues. The CDR3 protein is CASSYSDSSEAFF. The CDR3 bases are TGTGCCAGCAGTTACTCCGATAGTTCTGAAGCTTTCTTT.

The rearrangement uses TRBV12-3 or TRBV12-4 and TRBJ2-7; a weak D match, TRBD1 (5 bases). Deletions cut 6 bases from V and 0 bases from J, with 9 bases between. The length of the CDR3 is 13 residues. This chain's CDR3 is CASSQGFSYEQYF. Here the CDR3 DNA reads TGTGCCAGCAGCCAGGGATTCTCCTACGAGCAGTACTTC.

The chain uses TRBV2 and TRBJ2-7; D gene unclear. Germline loops: CDR1 SNHLY, CDR2 FYNNEI. Trimming took 3 bases from V and 3 from J, leaving 6 bases between them. CDR3 length: 12 amino acids. The CDR3 is CASSERGYEQYF. The CDR3 region has the DNA TGTGCCAGCAGTGAGCGAGGCTACGAGCAGTACTTC.

V and J are TRBV9 and TRBJ2-2; 8 positions agree with TRBD2. V was pared by 3 bases and J by 0 bases, with 4 bases of the junction left unmatched. The CDR3 is made up of 16 amino acids. The germline CDR1 and CDR2 sequences are SGDLS and YYNGEE. CDR3 protein: CASSDSGTPNTGELFF. The CDR3 region has the DNA TGTGCCAGCAGCGATAGCGGGACACCGAACACCGGGGAGCTGTTTTTT.

The V call is TRBV18, the J call TRBJ2-3, with 7 bases fitting TRBD2. Per the germline V gene, CDR1 is KGHSH and CDR2 is LQKENI. The CDR3 is 13 amino acids. Trimming removed 4 bases from V and 5 bases from J; junction bases left unmatched: 3. In DNA, the CDR3 is TGTGCCAGCTCACGTTCTAGCGGAGATACGCAGTATTTT. This codes for CASSRSSGDTQYF.

This clone was observed a handful of times. CDR3 DNA: TGTGCCAGCAGCCAAGGCGGGAGTGGCACAGATACGCAGTATTTT. Encoded protein: CASSQGGSGTDTQYF. The chain uses TRBV3-1 (or the pseudogene TRBV3-2) and TRBJ2-3, with TRBD2 matching 7 bases. Losses at the gene ends were 1 base for V and 1 base for J; bases not matched to a gene: 2. Per germline, CDR1 LGHDT and CDR2 YNNKEL (reference sequence). This CDR3 comprises 15 residues.

This clone was seen just once. The chain links TRBV27 to TRBJ2-7; 8 bases are a match to TRBD2. V was clipped by 6 bases and J by 2 bases; unmatched bases: 6. Germline CDR1 MNHEY, CDR2 SMNVEV (reference sequence). The CDR3 is 14 residues long. The CDR3 here is CASRGAGAAYEQYF. In DNA, the CDR3 is TGTGCCAGCAGGGGAGCGGGGGCAGCCTACGAGCAGTACTTC.

The chain is built from TRBV5-6 and TRBJ2-1, with 9 positions matching TRBD2. The germline V gene encodes CDR1 SGHDT and CDR2 YYEEEE. The CDR3 runs 15 residues. The V and J ends lost 0 bases and 4 bases, in that order; junction bases with no gene match: 2. Here the CDR3 reads CASSLGAGGYNEQFF. CDR3 DNA sequence: TGTGCCAGCAGCTTGGGGGCGGGAGGGTACAATGAGCAGTTCTTC. Looking up the rest from reference TRBV5-6 and TRBJ2-1 gives the full variable domain: DAGVTQSPTHLIKTRGQQVTLRCSPKSGHDTVSWYQQALGQGPQFIFQYYEEEERQRGNFPDRFSGHQFPNYSSELNVNALLLGDSALYLCASSLGAGGYNEQFFGPGTRLTVL.

The chain recombines TRBV9 with TRBJ1-4; unclear D gene. Trimming removed 3 bases at V and 10 bases at J, with 10 bases between. Germline V gene lookup returns CDR1 SGDLS and CDR2 YYNGEE. This CDR3 is built from 12 residues. CDR3: CASSERTGKLFF. The DNA for the CDR3 is TGTGCCAGCAGCGAGCGAACGGGAAAACTGTTTTTT.

Only one count was recorded for this clone. V and J are TRBV11-2 and TRBJ2-1; the D gene is possibly TRBD2 (7 bases). The length of the CDR3 is 13 residues. The V gene lost 6 bases and the J gene lost 10 bases, with 16 bases spanning the gap. Germline loops: CDR1 SGHAT, CDR2 FQNNGV. The CDR3 DNA reads TGTGCCAGCAGTCCCCCCGGGGGGCGCGAGCAGTTCTTC. Residues: CASSPPGGREQFF. The variable domain in full, completed from reference TRBV11-2 and TRBJ2-1, reads EAGVAQSPRYKIIEKRQSVAFWCNPISGHATLYWYQQILGQGPKLLIQFQNNGVVDDSQLPKDRFSAERLKGVDSTLKIQPAKLEDSAVYLCASSPPGGREQFFGPGTRLTVL.

CDR3 DNA: TGTGCCAGCAGTTACTCGTTGACAGGGGTAGGATATGGCTACACCTTC. Translated: CASSYSLTGVGYGYTF. V usage is TRBV6-2 or TRBV6-3 and J usage is TRBJ1-2; 8 bases fit TRBD1. V gave up 0 bases and J gave up 5 bases; unmatched junction bases: 8. The germline gives CDR1 MNHEY, CDR2 SVGEGT. The CDR3 runs 16 residues.

A few counts support this clone. The V and J genes are TRBV4-3 and TRBJ2-5; possible D gene TRBD2, 6 bases. Germline V gene sequence: CDR1 LGHNA, CDR2 YSLEER. With 1 base removed from V and 5 bases from J, the gap between germline ends came to 17 bases. The CDR3 sequence is 16 residues long. The CDR3, as DNA: TGCGCCAGCAGCCAAGGACTTTGGACGAGCGGGGAGACCCAGTACTTC. Amino acid sequence: CASSQGLWTSGETQYF.

The V and J genes are TRBV3-1 (or the pseudogene TRBV3-2) and TRBJ1-3; 11 nucleotides line up with TRBD1. Per germline, CDR1 LGHDT and CDR2 YNNKEL (reference sequence). This CDR3 has 15 residues. The ends lost 4 bases at V and 7 bases at J; junction bases unmatched: 6. DNA of the CDR3: TGTGCCAGCAGCCCCGGGACAGGGGGTCAGAACACCATATATTTT. Amino acid sequence: CASSPGTGGQNTIYF.

This chain joins TRBV9 and TRBJ1-6; 9 nucleotides align to TRBD1. V was pared by 1 base and J by 10 bases, with 6 bases of the junction left unmatched. Germline values: CDR1 SGDLS, CDR2 YYNGEE. This CDR3 region has 15 residues. For the CDR3, the DNA is TGTGCCAGCAGCGTAACGGGACAGGGTGGCTCACCCCTCCACTTT. Its translation is CASSVTGQGGSPLHF. Supplemented by reference TRBV9 and TRBJ1-6, the full variable domain reads DSGVTQTPKHLITATGQRVTLRCSPRSGDLSVYWYQQSLDQGLQFLIQYYNGEERAKGNILERFSAQQFPDLHSELNLSSLELGDSALYFCASSVTGQGGSPLHFGNGTRLTVT.

The chain employs TRBV4-1 and TRBJ2-1; the D is unclear. The germline V gene has CDR1 MGHRA and CDR2 YSYEKL. The V end was cut by 1 base, the J end by 4 bases, with 5 bases between. CDR3 length: 13 residues. In DNA form, the CDR3 reads TGCGCCAGCAGCCAAGTATTATACAATGAGCAGTTCTTC. Protein sequence: CASSQVLYNEQFF.

This chain links TRBV18 with TRBJ1-4; no reliable D call. Trimming left V 6 bases short and J 0 bases short, with 8 bases between. This CDR3 comprises 14 residues. The germline CDR1 and CDR2 sequences are KGHSH and LQKENI. CDR3 protein: CASSVGATNEKLFF. The DNA of the CDR3 is TGTGCCAGCTCCGTAGGAGCAACTAATGAAAAACTGTTTTTT.

This clone occurred once. The chain is built from TRBV24-1 and TRBJ2-1, with TRBD1 as a possible D gene (6 bases). The germline V gene encodes CDR1 KGHDR and CDR2 SFDVKD. CDR3 length: 15 residues. V was shortened by 9 bases and J by 4 bases, with 18 bases between the two germline ends. CDR3 sequence reads: CATAPPLGAYNEQFF. The CDR3 coding sequence is TGTGCCACCGCTCCGCCCCTGGGGGCTTACAATGAGCAGTTCTTC.

The chain has TRBV29-1 and TRBJ2-1, with D maybe TRBD1 (6 bases). The germline gives CDR1 SQVTM, CDR2 ANQGSEA. Trimming left V 7 bases short and J 10 bases short, with 20 bases between. The CDR3 covers 13 residues. The DNA of the CDR3 is TGCAGCGGAGTTATGCGGACAGTCCCGGAGCAGTTCTTC. Its translation is CSGVMRTVPEQFF.

The gene calls are TRBV4-3 and TRBJ2-3, with a tentative D call TRBD2 (6 bases). In germline, CDR1 is LGHNA, CDR2 YSLEER. CDR3 length equals 16 residues. V was shortened by 0 bases and J by 2 bases, with 12 bases between the two germline ends. CDR3 DNA: TGCGCCAGCAGCCAAGATCCGGCTAGCGACACAGATACGCAGTATTTT. This gives the protein CASSQDPASDTDTQYF.

By sample share, this clone is large. The chain recombines TRBV20-1 with TRBJ2-1, with 8 bases lining up with TRBD2. J lost 9 bases, V lost 3 bases, and 10 bases had no gene match. Per the germline V gene, CDR1 is DFQATT and CDR2 is SNEGSKA (reference sequence). The CDR3 extends over 14 amino acids. CDR3 DNA sequence: TGCAGTGCTAGTTTTGAGCGGGAGTGGGGTGAGCAGTTCTTC. Encoded protein: CSASFEREWGEQFF.

J is TRBJ1-2 and V is TRBV7-2; 9 bases line up with TRBD1. Germline CDR1 reads SGHTA; CDR2 reads FQGNSA. The CDR3 runs 13 residues. Trimming removed 5 bases from V and 4 bases from J; junction bases left unmatched: 2. The CDR3 sequence: CASSNRGPYGYTF. For the CDR3, the DNA is TGTGCCAGCAGCAACAGGGGGCCCTATGGCTACACCTTC.

The chain couples TRBV7-8 to TRBJ1-6; D remains unclear. This CDR3 is built from 13 residues. From germline, CDR1 is SGHVS and CDR2 FQNEAQ. V was cut by 1 base and J by 14 bases, with 12 bases left in between. The CDR3 DNA follows: TGTGCCAGCAGCTTAGGCACCGGTTCGACCCTCCACTTT. Its protein is CASSLGTGSTLHF.

The V call is TRBV18, the J call TRBJ2-1, with D possibly matching TRBD2 (6 bases). The V end lost 0 bases, the J end lost 6 bases, and 18 bases lay between the germline ends. This CDR3 region has 17 residues. CDR1 and CDR2 (germline): KGHSH, LQKENI. This chain's CDR3 is CASSPPTGRPRSNEQFF. The CDR3 bases are TGTGCCAGCTCACCACCGACTGGGAGGCCCCGCTCCAATGAGCAGTTCTTC.

This clone was seen more than once but under ten times. The V gene is TRBV10-3, the J gene TRBJ1-5; the D is unclear. The germline gives CDR1 ENHRY, CDR2 SYGVKD. V lost 4 bases, J lost 2 bases, and 9 bases lay in between. The CDR3 consists of 14 residues. The CDR3 sequence: CAISGEAGNQPQHF. In nucleotides, the CDR3 is TGTGCCATCAGTGGCGAGGCGGGCAATCAGCCCCAGCATTTT.

This chain links TRBV5-4 with TRBJ2-3; D may be TRBD2 (6 bases). V lost 1 base and J 6 bases, leaving 18 bases between the germline ends. Germline CDR1 SGHNT, CDR2 YYREEE (reference sequence). The CDR3 extends over 16 amino acids. CDR3 sequence (DNA): TGTGCCAGCAGCTTGTTAGCGGACTACCACTGGGATACGCAGTATTTT. Translation: CASSLLADYHWDTQYF.